This T cell receptor beta chain was captured by sequencing in a study of T-cell memory formation after mild COVID-19 (dated by TCRdb to about 2021). At the level of the whole study: Most TCR sequence clusters were specific to one of the two donors. Two young, previously healthy adult volunteers, one female and one male, were included in the cohort. In two donors, T-cell clones that expanded and contracted after mild COVID-19 were tracked by sequencing TCRalpha and TCRbeta repertoires over time. The study at large found these results: The study covered only a couple of mild cases, and larger cohorts including severe cases with pre-infection samples were considered necessary. Contracting CD4+ clones were found mainly in CM and EM memory subsets, while CD8+ clones were enriched in EMRA. SARS-CoV-2 specificity was not confirmed for the second-wave clones peaking on day 37. From day 15 to 85, contracting clones showed balanced CD4/CD8 phenotypes, whereas a second wave of clones that expanded from day 15 to 37 leaned towards CD4+. The detection of some responding clones in pre-infection memory suggests that pre-existing cross-reactive memory T cells joined the SARS-CoV-2 response.

Ficoll-Paque density gradient centrifugation was used to isolate PBMCs. Taken from cysteine to phenylalanine, the CDR3 has 15 residues. This entry keeps only the CDR3 DNA: 45 bases, framed from base 1. The germline V gene specifies MGHRA as CDR1 and YSYEKL as CDR2. V is shortened by 0 bases, J by 5 bases, and the region joining them spans 8 bases. For this clonotype: Its antigen has not been determined. There are no base qualities to consult, and no much larger clone falls within one base.

Sequencing was carried out with an Illumina NovaSeq 6000. TCRalpha and TCRbeta cDNA libraries were constructed by 5'RACE with constant-segment primers, with sample barcodes and unique molecular identifiers being introduced. RNA was extracted from every sample with Trizol reagent. Amplification of the libraries took two PCR steps, and the second step added a second sample barcode plus Illumina TruSeq adapters. Sequencing of the libraries was done on an Illumina NovaSeq, producing 2 x 150 bp paired-end reads. As for the authors' bioinformatics: The reads were demultiplexed and collapsed into UMI-guided consensus sequences using migec v1.2.7. Using mixcr v2.1.11, UMI consensuses were aligned to TRA and TRB V and J templates and then assembled into clonotypes. A clonotype was counted as expanded or contracted only if both edgeR and NoisET called the change significant, with noise models trained on biological replicates. edgeR calls used a false discovery rate-adjusted p below 0.01 and a log2 fold-change threshold of 1. PCA with hierarchical clustering of max-normalized trajectories of the 1000 most abundant clonotypes was used as exploratory dynamics analysis. Separately sequenced CD4+ and CD8+ repertoires were used to assign a CD4 or CD8 phenotype to each responding clone. TCRdb reprocessing: public reads trimmed at Q25 with fastp, clones called with MiXCR, in-frame beta chains kept. CDR3 protein sequences are deduplicated, and each keeps its most common genes and DNA. Clone size and V and J calls follow TCRdb, not the original study. In all, the sample holds about 390,000 distinct CDR3 sequences, and more than 20% of those were seen once. Under 15% of the sample belongs to the ten largest clones.

The sequence was collected from an adult woman who had mild COVID-19 (a few samples of this study predate the infection). The sample titles of this study are shuffled in the database, so cell type and time point are left out; the donor was told from shared clones. The sample comprised PBMCs or a T cell subset sorted from them (not recorded which). Rearrangement joined TRBV4-1 to TRBJ1-6; the D gene is not confidently resolved. The CDR3 reads CASSQDSQNNSPLHF. The bases read TGCGCCAGCAGCCAAGATTCGCAGAATAATTCACCCCTCCACTTT.